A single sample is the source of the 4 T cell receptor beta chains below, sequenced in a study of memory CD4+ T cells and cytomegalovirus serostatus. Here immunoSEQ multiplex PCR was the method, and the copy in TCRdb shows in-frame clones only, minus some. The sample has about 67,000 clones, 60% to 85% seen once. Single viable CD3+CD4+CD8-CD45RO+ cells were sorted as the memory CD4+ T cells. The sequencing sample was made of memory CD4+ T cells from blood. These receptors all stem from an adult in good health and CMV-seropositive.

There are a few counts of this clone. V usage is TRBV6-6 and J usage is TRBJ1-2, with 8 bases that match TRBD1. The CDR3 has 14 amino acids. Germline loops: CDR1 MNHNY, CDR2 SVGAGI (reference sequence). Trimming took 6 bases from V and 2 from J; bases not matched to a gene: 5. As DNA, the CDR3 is TGTGCCAGCAGCTACGACAGGGGCAACTATGGCTACACCTTC. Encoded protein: CASSYDRGNYGYTF.

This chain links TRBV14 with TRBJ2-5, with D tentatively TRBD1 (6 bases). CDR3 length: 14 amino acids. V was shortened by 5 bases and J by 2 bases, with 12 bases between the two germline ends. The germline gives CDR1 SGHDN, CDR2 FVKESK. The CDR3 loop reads CASSKGTLQETQYF. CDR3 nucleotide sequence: TGTGCCAGCAGCAAGGGGACACTACAAGAGACCCAGTACTTC.

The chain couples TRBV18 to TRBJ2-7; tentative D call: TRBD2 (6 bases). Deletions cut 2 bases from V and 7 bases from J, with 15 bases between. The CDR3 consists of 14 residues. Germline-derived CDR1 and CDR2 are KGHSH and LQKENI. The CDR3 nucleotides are TGTGCCAGCTCACCATCCGGGGGTCCGGGGGAGCAGTACTTC. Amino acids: CASSPSGGPGEQYF.

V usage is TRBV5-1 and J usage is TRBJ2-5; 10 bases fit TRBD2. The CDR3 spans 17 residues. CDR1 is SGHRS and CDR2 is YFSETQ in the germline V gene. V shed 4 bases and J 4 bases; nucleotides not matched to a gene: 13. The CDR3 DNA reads TGCGCCAGCAGCGTTCCAAGCGGGGGGGCCGAGGGAGAGACCCAGTACTTC. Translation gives CASSVPSGGAEGETQYF.